One and the same sample provided the 32 T cell receptor beta chains below, sequenced in a study of T cell responses to AZD1222 COVID-19 vaccine. Sequencing used immunoSEQ multiplex PCR; TCRdb keeps in-frame clones, though not all of them. The sample consists of about 150,000 clones, about nine tenths of them appearing once. The sample was peripheral blood, taken after recovery from COVID-19. The receptors shown here come from an adult who had recovered from COVID-19.

The J gene is TRBJ2-7, the V gene TRBV20-1; no clear D. The CDR3 sequence is 11 residues long. CDR1 is DFQATT, CDR2 SNEGSKA, per germline (reference sequence). Trimming shortened V by 4 bases and J by 4 bases, and 8 bases separated the two germline ends. In DNA, the CDR3 is TGCAGTGCTAATGCTGGATACGAGCAGTACTTC. It codes for CSANAGYEQYF.

This clone was detected only a few times. The chain links TRBV4-1 to TRBJ1-2, with D hard to call. CDR3 length: 13 amino acids. Deletions cut 0 bases from V and 8 bases from J, with 10 bases between. From germline, CDR1 is MGHRA and CDR2 YSYEKL. The CDR3 DNA is TGCGCCAGCAGCCAAGAAGGGCAGAGGGGCTACACCTTC. It codes for CASSQEGQRGYTF.

The chain combines TRBV19 with TRBJ1-5; D gene uncertain. CDR3 size: 13 residues. The ends were cut back, 3 bases at V and 4 bases at J, with 7 bases in the middle. Germline V CDR1 and CDR2: LNHDA, SQIVND (reference sequence). The CDR3: CASSIMVNQPQHF. In DNA form, the CDR3 reads TGTGCCAGTAGTATTATGGTAAATCAGCCCCAGCATTTT.

The chain uses TRBV11-2 and TRBJ1-1, with TRBD1 matching 7 bases. CDR1 SGHAT and CDR2 FQNNGV come from the germline V gene. The V segment lost 3 bases and the J segment 1 base; nucleotides outside the gene matches: 14. The CDR3 spans 18 residues. The CDR3 DNA follows: TGTGCCAGCAGCTTTAGCTTGGGACAGTCGGTTAAGAACACTGAAGCTTTCTTT. Encoded protein: CASSFSLGQSVKNTEAFF.

The V gene is TRBV2, the J gene TRBJ2-4; D is unclear. The V gene's germline CDR1 is SNHLY and CDR2 FYNNEI. The CDR3 is made up of 13 amino acids. V was trimmed by 6 bases and J by 6 bases, leaving 12 bases between them. The CDR3 here is CASSPQAGNIQYF. CDR3 in DNA: TGTGCCAGCAGCCCCCAGGCTGGAAACATTCAGTACTTC.

V and J are TRBV9 and TRBJ2-2; perhaps TRBD1 as D (5 bases). V gave up 3 bases and J gave up 5 bases, with 14 bases separating them. Germline CDR1 SGDLS, CDR2 YYNGEE. This CDR3 spans 15 amino acids. CDR3 sequence: CASSGPGLQTGELFF. In DNA form, the CDR3 reads TGTGCCAGCAGCGGCCCAGGGTTACAGACCGGGGAGCTGTTTTTT.

The genes are TRBV7-9 and TRBJ2-1; 11 bases line up with TRBD2. The CDR3 has 14 residues. V lost 5 bases, J lost 7 bases, and 4 bases stayed unmatched. Looked up from germline, CDR1 is SEHNR and CDR2 is FQNEAQ (reference sequence). CDR3 coding DNA: TGTGCCAGCAGCCCGGCTAGCGGGAGGAATGAGCAGTTCTTC. It translates to CASSPASGRNEQFF.

This clone was detected only once. V gene TRBV6-2 or TRBV6-3 combines with J gene TRBJ1-5; D not resolved. The germline CDR1 and CDR2 sequences are MNHEY and SVGEGT. The CDR3 runs 17 residues. V gave up 4 bases and J gave up 0 bases, with 16 bases separating them. CDR3 bases: TGTGCCAGCAGTTCTCCCAGTCGCAGGACTAGCAATCAGCCCCAGCATTTT. Its translation is CASSSPSRRTSNQPQHF.

This rearrangement joins TRBV9 to TRBJ2-3; TRBD2 agrees at 13 bases. The CDR3 sequence is 17 residues long. Germline V CDR1 and CDR2: SGDLS, YYNGEE. Trimming took 3 bases from V and 3 from J; bases not matched to a gene: 7. The CDR3 protein is CASSGTGLAGATDTQYF. CDR3 DNA sequence: TGTGCCAGCAGCGGGACAGGACTAGCGGGAGCAACAGATACGCAGTATTTT.

The chain employs TRBV7-9 and TRBJ1-6; TRBD1 is a possible D gene (5 bases). The V and J ends lost 5 bases and 5 bases respectively, with 19 bases between them. CDR3 size: 17 residues. Germline V lookup: CDR1 SEHNR, CDR2 FQNEAQ (reference sequence). The CDR3 sequence: CASSRQTPSKNNSPLHF. For the CDR3, the DNA is TGTGCCAGCAGCAGACAGACCCCAAGTAAAAATAATTCACCCCTCCACTTT.

This sequence joins TRBV25-1 and TRBJ2-3; TRBD1 matches 7 bases. J gave up 2 bases and V 8 bases, and 7 bases lay outside the gene matches. CDR3 length: 14 amino acids. CDR1 MGHDK and CDR2 SYGVNS come from the germline V gene. The CDR3 DNA reads TGTGCCAGCCGGGACAGCCCTCTCACAGATACGCAGTATTTT. Its translation: CASRDSPLTDTQYF.

The chain links TRBV9 to TRBJ2-5; possibly TRBD1 for D (8 bases). The CDR3 has 14 amino acids. V lost 1 base and J 5 bases, leaving 12 bases between the germline ends. Per germline, CDR1 SGDLS and CDR2 YYNGEE. CDR3 loop: CASSVTGGGETQYF. The CDR3 bases are TGTGCCAGCAGCGTAACAGGGGGAGGGGAGACCCAGTACTTC.

This clone is a singleton in its sample. The chain is built from TRBV6-2 or TRBV6-3 and TRBJ1-1; D is ambiguous. Germline CDR1 reads MNHEY; CDR2 reads SVGEGT. The length of the CDR3 is 14 residues. V gave up 4 bases and J gave up 4 bases, with 13 bases separating them. In DNA, the CDR3 is TGTGCCAGCAGTTCCCCCCCACCAAGCACTGAAGCTTTCTTT. It codes for CASSSPPPSTEAFF.

The chain carries TRBV7-2 and TRBJ1-2; D remains ambiguous. Germline CDR1 and CDR2: SGHTA and FQGNSA. V was cut by 3 bases and J by 1 base, with 9 bases left in between. This CDR3 is built from 14 residues. CDR3 sequence reads: CASSFDRNNYGYTF. For the CDR3, the DNA is TGTGCCAGCAGCTTTGATCGAAATAACTATGGCTACACCTTC.

V usage is TRBV20-1 and J usage is TRBJ1-2, with D hard to call. The V gene lost 5 bases and the J gene lost 2 bases, with 6 bases spanning the gap. Germline V CDR1 and CDR2: DFQATT, SNEGSKA (reference sequence). This CDR3 has 11 amino acids. DNA for the CDR3: TGCAGTGCTTCAAGCAACTATGGCTACACCTTC. This encodes CSASSNYGYTF.

The V call is TRBV4-1, the J call TRBJ2-1, with D uncertain. The CDR3 spans 15 residues. Trimming removed 0 bases from V and 7 bases from J, with 13 bases in between. CDR1 and CDR2 from the germline V gene are MGHRA and YSYEKL. DNA for the CDR3: TGCGCCAGCAGCCAAGATCAAGGGTATAGAAATGAGCAGTTCTTC. It translates to CASSQDQGYRNEQFF.

The genes are TRBV7-9 and TRBJ2-7; D gene ambiguous. V lost 1 base to trimming and J lost 3 bases, with 7 bases between them. Per germline, CDR1 SEHNR and CDR2 FQNEAQ (reference sequence). CDR3 length: 13 residues. CDR3: CASSLETDYEQYF. The CDR3 DNA follows: TGTGCCAGCAGCTTAGAAACAGACTACGAGCAGTACTTC.

The chain couples TRBV9 to TRBJ2-3; no firm D call. Germline V gene sequence: CDR1 SGDLS, CDR2 YYNGEE. The CDR3 consists of 14 residues. V lost 0 bases and J lost 2, with 7 bases in between. The CDR3: CASSVVGYTDTQYF. The CDR3 nucleotides are TGTGCCAGCAGCGTAGTGGGATACACAGATACGCAGTATTTT. The full variable domain, in which reference TRBV9 and TRBJ2-3 provide the parts outside the CDR3, is DSGVTQTPKHLITATGQRVTLRCSPRSGDLSVYWYQQSLDQGLQFLIQYYNGEERAKGNILERFSAQQFPDLHSELNLSSLELGDSALYFCASSVVGYTDTQYFGPGTRLTVL.

This clone was detected only once. As DNA, the CDR3 is TGTGCCAGCAGTTTGAGTATGGCCGGGGAGCTGTTTTTT. This codes for CASSLSMAGELFF. This sequence joins TRBV12-3 or TRBV12-4 and TRBJ2-2; no definite D call. The CDR3 totals 13 residues. The germline V and J ends were trimmed by 3 bases and 6 bases, with 8 bases remaining between them.

The chain combines TRBV6-4 with TRBJ1-1; possible D gene TRBD1, 5 bases. Germline CDR1 MRHNA, CDR2 SNTAGT. Trimming pared 3 bases from V and 11 bases from J, leaving 16 bases between. CDR3 size: 13 residues. The CDR3 sequence is CASSDSTGTTAFF. CDR3 sequence (DNA): TGTGCCAGCAGTGATTCGACCGGGACGACTGCTTTCTTT.

The CDR3 here is CASSPRLAGDGTDTQYF. CDR3 coding DNA: TGTGCCAGCAGCCCCCGACTAGCGGGGGACGGGACAGATACGCAGTATTTT. J is TRBJ2-3 and V is TRBV7-3, with 12 positions matching TRBD2. J gave up 3 bases and V 5 bases, and 9 bases lay outside the gene matches. The CDR3 runs 17 residues. Looked up from germline, CDR1 is SGHTA and CDR2 is FQGTGA.

The chain couples TRBV6-2 or TRBV6-3 to TRBJ2-5; 15 bases map to TRBD2. Per the germline V gene, CDR1 is MNHEY and CDR2 is SVGEGT. V lost 1 base and J lost 4; bases outside the gene matches: 1. The CDR3 is 16 residues long. The DNA of the CDR3 is TGTGCCAGCAGTTACTTGGGACTAGCGGGGGGAGAGACCCAGTACTTC. It is translated as CASSYLGLAGGETQYF.

The V call is TRBV6-5, the J call TRBJ1-5; no clear D gene. The CDR3 is made up of 13 amino acids. CDR1 is MNHEY, CDR2 SVGAGI, per germline. V was trimmed by 2 bases and J by 4 bases, leaving 6 bases between them. CDR3: CASSYQVNQPQHF. CDR3 DNA sequence: TGTGCCAGCAGTTACCAAGTGAATCAGCCCCAGCATTTT.

J is TRBJ1-2 and V is TRBV21-1. TRBV21-1 is described as a pseudogene. The CDR3 extends over 16 amino acids. The CDR3 DNA sequence: TGTGCCAGCAGCCTCCCGGAGGACCGGACTAACTATGGCTACACCTTC. It translates to CASSLPEDRTNYGYTF.

The chain links TRBV21-1 to TRBJ1-6. TRBV21-1 represents a pseudogene. CDR3 size: 14 residues. CDR3 region: CASGVTGGGSPLHF. For the CDR3, the DNA is TGTGCCAGCGGAGTTACGGGGGGAGGTTCACCCCTCCACTTT.

This chain links TRBV10-3 with TRBJ1-5; no definite D call. This CDR3 contains 12 residues. Germline CDR1 reads ENHRY; CDR2 reads SYGVKD. V was trimmed by 6 bases and J by 7 bases, leaving 10 bases between them. The CDR3 coding sequence is TGTGCCATCAGCGGGGTGGGGCAGCCCCAGCATTTT. Protein product: CAISGVGQPQHF.

The V call is TRBV5-1, the J call TRBJ1-2; D call uncertain. There are 15 residues in the CDR3. The V gene's germline CDR1 is SGHRS and CDR2 YFSETQ. Trimming removed 0 bases at V and 7 bases at J, with 16 bases between. CDR3 sequence (DNA): TGCGCCAGCAGCTTGGCGGCGGCAGTTCAAGGTGGCTACACCTTC. Its translation is CASSLAAAVQGGYTF. Full variable domain (missing parts from reference TRBV5-1 and TRBJ1-2): KAGVTQTPRYLIKTRGQQVTLSCSPISGHRSVSWYQQTPGQGLQFLFEYFSETQRNKGNFPGRFSGRQFSNSRSEMNVSTLELGDSALYLCASSLAAAVQGGYTFGSGTRLTVV.

V and J are TRBV27 and TRBJ2-1; D might be TRBD1 or TRBD2, each matching 7 bases. The V end was cut by 8 bases, the J end by 6 bases, with 23 bases between. Germline-derived CDR1 and CDR2 are MNHEY and SMNVEV (reference sequence). The CDR3 is made up of 16 amino acids. The CDR3 is CASYARGDYLSNEQFF. The CDR3 region has the DNA TGTGCCAGCTATGCCAGGGGGGACTATTTATCCAATGAGCAGTTCTTC.

The chain is built from TRBV5-1 and TRBJ2-1; 11 positions agree with TRBD2. The CDR3 is 15 residues long. The ends lost 4 bases at V and 5 bases at J; junction bases unmatched: 5. CDR1 and CDR2 (germline): SGHRS, YFSETQ. The CDR3, as DNA: TGCGCCAGCAGCCCCGGGACTAGCGGAAACAATGAGCAGTTCTTC. This gives the protein CASSPGTSGNNEQFF.

This chain links TRBV7-2 with TRBJ2-7, with TRBD1 matching 9 bases. The CDR3 is 17 residues long. CDR1 and CDR2 (germline): SGHTA, FQGNSA. V lost 8 bases and J lost 4; bases outside the gene matches: 18. The CDR3 loop reads CASAFTRDRVTSYEQYF. The DNA of the CDR3 is TGTGCCAGCGCTTTTACCAGGGACAGGGTAACCTCATACGAGCAGTACTTC.

The chain joins TRBV6-2 or TRBV6-3 to TRBJ1-5; TRBD1 agrees at 12 bases. V dropped 4 bases and J dropped 6; count of bases not matched to a gene: 7. Germline loops: CDR1 MNHEY, CDR2 SVGEGT. The CDR3 loop spans 16 amino acids. For the CDR3, the DNA is TGTGCCAGCAGTTTTACCGGGACAGGGGGCAGTCAGCCCCAGCATTTT. This sequence encodes CASSFTGTGGSQPQHF.

The chain couples TRBV21-1 to TRBJ1-6. TRBV21-1 is a recognized pseudogene. This CDR3 contains 19 residues. The CDR3 loop is CASSARAEAPHHYNSPLHF. Written as DNA, the CDR3 is TGTGCCAGCAGCGCCCGAGCGGAAGCTCCCCACCATTATAATTCACCCCTCCACTTT.